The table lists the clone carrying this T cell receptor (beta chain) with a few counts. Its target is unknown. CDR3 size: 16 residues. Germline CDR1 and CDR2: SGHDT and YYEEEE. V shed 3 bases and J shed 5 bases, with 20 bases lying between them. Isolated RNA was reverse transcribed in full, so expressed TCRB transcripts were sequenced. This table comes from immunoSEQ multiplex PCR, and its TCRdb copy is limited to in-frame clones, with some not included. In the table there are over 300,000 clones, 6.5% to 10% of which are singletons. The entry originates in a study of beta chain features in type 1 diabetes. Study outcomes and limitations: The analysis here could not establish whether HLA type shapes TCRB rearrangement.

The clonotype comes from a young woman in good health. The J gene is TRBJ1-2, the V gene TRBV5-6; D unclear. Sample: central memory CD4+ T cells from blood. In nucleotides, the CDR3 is TGTGCCAGCAGCTCCCTTTTATCGGATCGGAGGTATGGCTACACCTTC. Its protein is CASSSLLSDRRYGYTF. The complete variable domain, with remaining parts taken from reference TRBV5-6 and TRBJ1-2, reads DAGVTQSPTHLIKTRGQQVTLRCSPKSGHDTVSWYQQALGQGPQFIFQYYEEEERQRGNFPDRFSGHQFPNYSSELNVNALLLGDSALYLCASSSLLSDRRYGYTFGSGTRLTVV.